These 28 T cell receptor beta chains came from one sample sequenced in a study of T cells after yellow fever vaccination (dated by TCRdb to between 2018 and 2020). Libraries were built with 5' RACE. The sequencer listed for this sample is Illumina HiSeq 2500. The public reads were quality trimmed at Q25 with fastp and then assembled into clones with MiXCR by TCRdb, keeping productive beta chains. Records with the same CDR3 protein are collapsed into one entry carrying the most frequent genes and DNA. This sample holds about 180,000 distinct CDR3 sequences; approximately 6% were observed only once. Of the sample, about 2.8% falls within the top ten clones. The label giving this sample's treatment or condition can be read as: live attenuated yellow fever vaccine strain. The source material was CD4+ T cells sorted from PBMCs, sampled on the day of the first yellow fever vaccination. The source is a man between 18 and 35 years old who received the YFV17D yellow fever vaccine.

This clonotype occurred many times. The V gene is TRBV7-6, the J gene TRBJ2-5; TRBD1 aligns across 9 bases. V was pared by 3 bases and J by 2 bases, with 10 bases of the junction left unmatched. This CDR3 region has 17 residues. Per germline, CDR1 SGHVS and CDR2 FNYEAQ. CDR3 loop: CASSLSRDREVQETQYF. CDR3 DNA: TGTGCCAGCAGCTTGTCCCGGGACAGGGAGGTACAAGAGACCCAGTACTTC.

The chain combines TRBV20-1 with TRBJ2-5; 13 positions agree with TRBD2. J gave up 4 bases and V 0 bases, and 5 bases lay outside the gene matches. The length of the CDR3 is 16 residues. Per the germline V gene, CDR1 is DFQATT and CDR2 is SNEGSKA (reference sequence). CDR3 sequence reads: CSARDTSGGAAETQYF. In DNA form, the CDR3 reads TGCAGTGCTAGAGATACTAGCGGGGGGGCCGCAGAGACCCAGTACTTC.

At least ten counts were recorded for this clonotype. This chain links TRBV20-1 with TRBJ1-1; D is uncertain. V was shortened by 6 bases and J by 0 bases, with 8 bases between the two germline ends. There are 12 residues in the CDR3. The germline V gene has CDR1 DFQATT and CDR2 SNEGSKA (reference sequence). The CDR3 here is CSAEHLNTEAFF. DNA of the CDR3: TGCAGTGCGGAACACCTGAACACTGAAGCTTTCTTT.

This clonotype was found many times. The DNA of the CDR3 is TGTGCCAGCAGCCCGTTTACAGGGGGAGATACGCAGTATTTT. Residues: CASSPFTGGDTQYF. The chain carries TRBV5-4 and TRBJ2-3; 8 bases are a match to TRBD1. The CDR3 contains 14 residues. V dropped 4 bases and J dropped 5; count of bases not matched to a gene: 6. The germline V gene has CDR1 SGHNT and CDR2 YYREEE (reference sequence). The full variable domain, in which reference TRBV5-4 and TRBJ2-3 provide the parts outside the CDR3, is ETGVTQSPTHLIKTRGQQVTLRCSSQSGHNTVSWYQQALGQGPQFIFQYYREEENGRGNFPPRFSGLQFPNYSSELNVNALELDDSALYLCASSPFTGGDTQYFGPGTRLTVL.

This clonotype was seen at least ten times. This chain links TRBV5-1 with TRBJ1-1; no reliable D call. Germline CDR1 is SGHRS and CDR2 is YFSETQ. V was cut by 0 bases and J by 2 bases, with 11 bases left in between. The length of the CDR3 is 15 residues. The CDR3 spells CASSLDTQVNTEAFF. The DNA of the CDR3 is TGCGCCAGCAGCTTGGATACGCAGGTAAACACTGAAGCTTTCTTT.

This clonotype was detected many times. The gene calls are TRBV9 and TRBJ1-5; possibly TRBD1 for D (5 bases). CDR1 SGDLS and CDR2 YYNGEE come from the germline V gene. This CDR3 has 16 amino acids. The V and J ends lost 0 bases and 5 bases respectively, with 15 bases between them. CDR3 sequence reads: CASSVARTGGHQPQHF. The DNA of the CDR3 is TGTGCCAGCAGCGTAGCCCGTACTGGGGGTCATCAGCCCCAGCATTTT.

This clonotype was counted at least ten times. The V gene is TRBV10-3, the J gene TRBJ2-3; tentative D call: TRBD2 (6 bases). Germline V lookup: CDR1 ENHRY, CDR2 SYGVKD. V shed 3 bases and J shed 0 bases, with 13 bases lying between them. The CDR3 loop spans 16 amino acids. In DNA form, the CDR3 reads TGTGCCATCAGTGAATCAACCGGGAGAAGCACAGATACGCAGTATTTT. It is translated as CAISESTGRSTDTQYF.

This clonotype showed up many times. This chain connects TRBV28 to TRBJ2-7; weak D call: TRBD2 (7 bases). Germline lookup yields CDR1 MDHEN and CDR2 SYDVKM. Trimming removed 2 bases at V and 6 bases at J, with 17 bases between. CDR3 length: 15 amino acids. The CDR3 nucleotides are TGTGCCAGCAGTTTAGGGGGGGCCGTGAGGAGCGAGCAGTACGTC. This translates into CASSLGGAVRSEQYV.

This clonotype was observed a handful of times. The genes are TRBV11-2 and TRBJ2-1, with TRBD2 matching over 9 bases. This CDR3 is 15 amino acids long. V lost 3 bases to trimming and J lost 8 bases; unmatched junction nucleotides: 8. Germline values: CDR1 SGHAT, CDR2 FQNNGV. The CDR3 spells CASSFSSGGIYEQFF. CDR3 nucleotides: TGTGCCAGCAGCTTCAGCAGCGGGGGGATCTATGAGCAGTTCTTC.

This clonotype has just a few counts. This rearrangement joins TRBV5-1 to TRBJ1-2; D gene uncertain. The V and J ends lost 0 bases and 2 bases respectively, with 11 bases between them. The CDR3 is 15 amino acids. Per germline, CDR1 SGHRS and CDR2 YFSETQ. The CDR3 region is CASSLEPNINYGYTF. The CDR3 DNA is TGCGCCAGCAGCTTGGAACCTAACATAAACTATGGCTACACCTTC.

This clonotype came up many times. The chain carries TRBV7-2 and TRBJ2-2, with 9 nucleotides matching TRBD1. The V gene's germline CDR1 is SGHTA and CDR2 FQGNSA. This CDR3 comprises 16 residues. J was trimmed by 3 bases and V by 4 bases; bases with no gene match: 6. CDR3 nucleotide sequence: TGTGCCAGCAGCTCCAAACAGGGGGCTCACACCGGGGAGCTGTTTTTT. This encodes CASSSKQGAHTGELFF. Drawing the rest from reference TRBV7-2 and TRBJ2-2, the complete variable domain is GAGVSQSPSNKVTEKGKDVELRCDPISGHTALYWYRQSLGQGLEFLIYFQGNSAPDKSGLPSDRFSAERTGGSVSTLTIQRTQQEDSAVYLCASSSKQGAHTGELFFGEGSRLTVL.

This clonotype was observed a handful of times. The chain links TRBV7-3 to TRBJ2-1; the D is unclear. Germline values: CDR1 SGHTA, CDR2 FQGTGA. The V gene lost 2 bases and the J gene lost 1 base, with 9 bases spanning the gap. This CDR3 is built from 15 residues. The CDR3 nucleotides read TGTGCCAGCAGCTTAGGGTGGCCTTCCTACAATGAGCAGTTCTTC. Its translation: CASSLGWPSYNEQFF.

There are many counts of this clonotype. Here the CDR3 reads CASSLNTGSTEAFF. CDR3 sequence (DNA): TGCGCCAGCAGCTTGAACACAGGGAGTACTGAAGCTTTCTTT. V usage is TRBV5-1 and J usage is TRBJ1-1; D is possibly TRBD1 (6 bases). The CDR3 covers 14 residues. CDR1 is SGHRS, CDR2 YFSETQ, per germline. The V gene lost 1 base and the J gene lost 5 bases, with 12 bases spanning the gap.

This clonotype was seen at least ten times. The chain recombines TRBV28 with TRBJ1-1; D gene uncertain. The germline V gene has CDR1 MDHEN and CDR2 SYDVKM. Between the trimmed V and J ends, which lost 5 bases and 5 bases, there was a span of 12 bases. The CDR3 spans 13 residues. CDR3 residues: CASSGADGTEAFF. The CDR3 bases are TGTGCCAGCAGTGGCGCGGACGGTACTGAAGCTTTCTTT.

This clonotype has a count of ten or more. This rearrangement joins TRBV4-1 to TRBJ2-7; 9 bases align to TRBD1. There are 14 residues in the CDR3. Per the germline V gene, CDR1 is MGHRA and CDR2 is YSYEKL. The junction had 7 bases not matched to a gene; V was cut back by 6 bases and J by 4 bases. Written as DNA, the CDR3 is TGCGCCAGCAGTCAACAGGGGGCGACGTACGAGCAGTACTTC. Amino acid sequence: CASSQQGATYEQYF.

In this sample, this clonotype turned up many times. The CDR3 spells CASRDYTAVFTRGDNYGYTF. The CDR3 region has the DNA TGTGCCAGCAGAGATTACACTGCGGTTTTTACTAGGGGTGACAACTATGGCTACACCTTC. V gene TRBV6-1 combines with J gene TRBJ1-2; maybe TRBD1 (5 bases). V was clipped by 6 bases and J by 2 bases, with 31 bases between them. This CDR3 contains 20 residues. Germline lookup yields CDR1 MNHNS and CDR2 SASEGT.

V gene TRBV7-2 combines with J gene TRBJ2-7; no reliable D call. CDR1 SGHTA and CDR2 FQGNSA come from the germline V gene. CDR3 length: 13 amino acids. Trimming took 1 base from V and 3 from J, leaving 7 bases between them. CDR3 nucleotide sequence: TGTGCCAGCAGCTTAGAGAGGAACTACGAGCAGTACGTC. Translation: CASSLERNYEQYV.

Many counts were recorded for this clonotype. The rearrangement joins TRBV4-2 to TRBJ2-1; 7 bases align to TRBD1. CDR1 and CDR2 (germline): LGHNA, YNFKEQ. The CDR3 length is 15 residues. J gave up 1 base and V 0 bases, and 0 bases lay outside the gene matches. The CDR3 DNA is TGTGCCAGCAGCCAAGAACAGGGGTCCTACAATGAGCAGTTCTTC. Its translation: CASSQEQGSYNEQFF.

This chain uses TRBV13 with TRBJ2-1, with a tentative D call TRBD1 (6 bases). Per the germline V gene, CDR1 is PRHDT and CDR2 is FYEKMQ (reference sequence). CDR3 length: 15 amino acids. V shed 3 bases and J shed 4 bases, with 13 bases lying between them. The CDR3 DNA sequence: TGTGCCAGCAGCTTCGATTACGGACAGTACAATGAGCAGTTCTTC. Translating gives CASSFDYGQYNEQFF. Filled out from reference TRBV13 and TRBJ2-1, the complete variable domain reads AAGVIQSPRHLIKEKRETATLKCYPIPRHDTVYWYQQGPGQDPQFLISFYEKMQSDKGSIPDRFSAQQFSDYHSELNMSSLELGDSALYFCASSFDYGQYNEQFFGPGTRLTVL.

This clonotype showed up just a few times. The chain is built from TRBV23-1 and TRBJ2-5; 9 bases are a match to TRBD2. TRBV23-1 is flagged as an ORF with uncertain function. V shed 6 bases and J 2 bases; nucleotides not matched to a gene: 10. The CDR3 consists of 16 residues. The DNA for the CDR3 is TGCGCCAGCAGCCCCCTCCAGCGGGGGGCTCAAGAGACCCAGTACTTC. It yields the protein CASSPLQRGAQETQYF.

The chain uses TRBV7-9 and TRBJ1-2, with D perhaps matching TRBD1 (5 bases). The V end was cut by 3 bases, the J end by 7 bases, with 12 bases between. Germline V lookup: CDR1 SEHNR, CDR2 FQNEAQ (reference sequence). The CDR3 length is 13 residues. The chain's CDR3 is CASSFESQGGYTF. The CDR3 DNA reads TGTGCCAGCAGCTTTGAGTCCCAGGGTGGCTACACCTTC.

The rearrangement joins TRBV25-1 to TRBJ1-2; D unclear. V lost 3 bases and J lost 0, with 8 bases in between. Germline V lookup: CDR1 MGHDK, CDR2 SYGVNS. This CDR3 spans 14 amino acids. CDR3 region: CASSDIISNYGYTF. The CDR3 DNA follows: TGTGCCAGCAGTGATATTATCTCTAACTATGGCTACACCTTC.

The sample holds many counts of this clonotype. J is TRBJ1-2 and V is TRBV12-3 or TRBV12-4; D is unclear. The CDR3 loop spans 11 amino acids. V was pared by 9 bases and J by 6 bases, with 11 bases between. DNA for the CDR3: TGTGCCAGTAGCCTCGTCAATGGCTACACCTTC. It specifies CASSLVNGYTF.

In its sample, this clonotype was seen many times. The chain uses TRBV25-1 and TRBJ2-2; D tentatively reads TRBD1 or TRBD2 (5 bases each). Germline-derived CDR1 and CDR2 are MGHDK and SYGVNS. This CDR3 is built from 18 residues. V shed 5 bases and J shed 4 bases, with 23 bases lying between them. CDR3 protein: CASSSSGPHTRGTGELFF. In DNA form, the CDR3 reads TGTGCCAGCAGTTCCTCAGGCCCACATACGAGGGGCACCGGGGAGCTGTTTTTT.

The sample holds many counts of this clonotype. The rearrangement uses TRBV12-3 or TRBV12-4 and TRBJ2-1; the match to TRBD1 covers 7 bases. This CDR3 contains 15 residues. The V and J ends lost 5 bases and 1 base, in that order; junction bases with no gene match: 5. The CDR3 is CASSETGNSYNEQFF. The CDR3 DNA reads as TGTGCCAGCAGTGAGACAGGGAATTCCTACAATGAGCAGTTCTTC.

This clonotype was seen a handful of times. V and J are TRBV20-1 and TRBJ2-3; D gene uncertain. This CDR3 is built from 15 residues. Germline assignment: CDR1 DFQATT and CDR2 SNEGSKA (reference sequence). With 3 bases removed from V and 2 bases from J, the gap between germline ends came to 15 bases. As DNA, the CDR3 is TGCAGTGCTAGGCCTATAGTTGCCAACACAGATACGCAGTATTTT. Translated: CSARPIVANTDTQYF.

This clonotype was counted a few times. The V call is TRBV11-2, the J call TRBJ2-6; D not resolved. Germline lookup yields CDR1 SGHAT and CDR2 FQNNGV. V lost 2 bases and J 0 bases, leaving 14 bases between the germline ends. The CDR3 spans 18 residues. CDR3 sequence: CASSLTSARFSGANVLTF. CDR3 coding DNA: TGTGCCAGCAGCTTAACATCTGCTCGCTTCTCTGGGGCCAACGTCCTGACTTTC.

This clonotype was seen a handful of times. The rearrangement uses TRBV7-2 and TRBJ1-6, with 10 bases matching TRBD1. The junction had 10 bases not matched to a gene; V was cut back by 6 bases and J by 11 bases. CDR3 size: 15 residues. Germline CDR1 is SGHTA and CDR2 is FQGNSA. CDR3: CASRTIRDRGTPLHF. CDR3 DNA sequence: TGTGCCAGCAGGACTATCCGGGACAGGGGTACACCCCTCCACTTT.